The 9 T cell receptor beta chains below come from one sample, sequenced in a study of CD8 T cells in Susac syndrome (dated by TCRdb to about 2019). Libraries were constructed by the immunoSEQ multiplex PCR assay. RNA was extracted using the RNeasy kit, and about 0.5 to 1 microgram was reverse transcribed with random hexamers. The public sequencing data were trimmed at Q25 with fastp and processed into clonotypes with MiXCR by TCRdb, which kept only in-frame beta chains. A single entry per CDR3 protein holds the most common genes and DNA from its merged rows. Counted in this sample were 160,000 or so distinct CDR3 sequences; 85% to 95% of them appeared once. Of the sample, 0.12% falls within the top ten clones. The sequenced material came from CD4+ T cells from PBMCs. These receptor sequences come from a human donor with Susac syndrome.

The CDR3 DNA reads as TGTGCCAGCAGTTTGCTCGCCTTGGCAGGAACCTACGAGCAGTACTTC. It translates to CASSLLALAGTYEQYF. The chain is built from TRBV27 and TRBJ2-7; D call uncertain. Germline lookup yields CDR1 MNHEY and CDR2 SMNVEV (reference sequence). Trimming shortened V by 3 bases and J by 2 bases, and 17 bases separated the two germline ends. This CDR3 spans 16 amino acids.

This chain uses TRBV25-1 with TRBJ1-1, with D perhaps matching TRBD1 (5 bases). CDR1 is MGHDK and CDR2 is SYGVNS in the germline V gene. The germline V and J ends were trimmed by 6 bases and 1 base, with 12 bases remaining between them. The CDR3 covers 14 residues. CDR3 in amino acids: CASRQTVPNTEAFF. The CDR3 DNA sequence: TGTGCCAGCAGACAGACAGTGCCGAACACTGAAGCTTTCTTT.

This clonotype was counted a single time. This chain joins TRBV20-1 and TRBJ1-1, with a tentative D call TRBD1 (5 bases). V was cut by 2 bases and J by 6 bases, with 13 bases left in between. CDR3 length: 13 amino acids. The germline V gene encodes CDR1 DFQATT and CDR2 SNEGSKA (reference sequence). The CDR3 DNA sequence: TGCAGTGCTAGACCCCCCCAGGGATCTGAAGCTTTCTTT. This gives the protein CSARPPQGSEAFF.

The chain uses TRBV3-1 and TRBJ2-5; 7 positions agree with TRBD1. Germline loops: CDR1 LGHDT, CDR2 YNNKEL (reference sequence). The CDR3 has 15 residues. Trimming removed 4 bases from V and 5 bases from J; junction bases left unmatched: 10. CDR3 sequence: CASSPRQGRGETQYF. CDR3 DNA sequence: TGTGCCAGCAGCCCGCGACAGGGTCGAGGGGAGACCCAGTACTTC.

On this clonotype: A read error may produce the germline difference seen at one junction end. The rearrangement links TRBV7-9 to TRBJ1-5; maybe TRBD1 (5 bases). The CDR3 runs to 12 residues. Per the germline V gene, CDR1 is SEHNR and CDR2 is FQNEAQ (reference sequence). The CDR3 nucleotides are TGTGCCAGCAGCTTAGAAAGGGCATTGCAGGGATTT. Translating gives CASSLERALQGF. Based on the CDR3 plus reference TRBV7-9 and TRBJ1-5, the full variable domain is DTGVSQNPRHKITKRGQNVTFRCDPISEHNRLYWYRQTLGQGPEFLTYFQNEAQLEKSRLLSDRFSAERPKGSFSTLEIQRTEQGDSAMYLCASSLERALQGFGDGTRLSIL.

The CDR3 DNA reads as TGTGCCAGCAGCTTGGGGGGCCGGGAGACCCAGTACTTC. Translated: CASSLGGRETQYF. The J gene is TRBJ2-5, the V gene TRBV7-3, with D perhaps TRBD1 or TRBD2 (6 bases each). V was shortened by 3 bases and J by 5 bases, with 10 bases between the two germline ends. Germline values: CDR1 SGHTA, CDR2 FQGTGA. This CDR3 spans 13 amino acids.

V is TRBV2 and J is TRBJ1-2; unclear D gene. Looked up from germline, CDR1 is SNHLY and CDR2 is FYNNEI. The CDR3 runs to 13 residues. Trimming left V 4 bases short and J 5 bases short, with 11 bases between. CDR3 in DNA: TGTGCCAGCAGTGCCGGGCCTCGGTATGGCTACACCTTC. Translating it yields CASSAGPRYGYTF.

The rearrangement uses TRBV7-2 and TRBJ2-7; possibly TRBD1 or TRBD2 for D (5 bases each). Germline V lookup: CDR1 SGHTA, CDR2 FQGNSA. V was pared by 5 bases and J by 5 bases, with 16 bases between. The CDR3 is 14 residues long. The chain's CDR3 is CASSRNPGTDEQYF. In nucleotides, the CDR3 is TGTGCCAGCAGCCGAAATCCCGGGACGGACGAGCAGTACTTC. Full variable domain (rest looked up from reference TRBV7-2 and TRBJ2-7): GAGVSQSPSNKVTEKGKDVELRCDPISGHTALYWYRQSLGQGLEFLIYFQGNSAPDKSGLPSDRFSAERTGGSVSTLTIQRTQQEDSAVYLCASSRNPGTDEQYFGPGTRLTVT.

The CDR3 nucleotides read TGTGCCAGCAGCACAAGTACTGGAAACACCATATATTTT. Protein sequence: CASSTSTGNTIYF. The chain carries TRBV7-6 and TRBJ1-3; D call uncertain. CDR1 and CDR2 (germline): SGHVS, FNYEAQ. The CDR3 spans 13 residues. V was clipped by 5 bases and J by 2 bases, with 7 bases between them.